A single sample is the source of the 7 T cell receptor beta chains below, sequenced in a study of control samples from healthy donors and cancer patients. The table came from immunoSEQ multiplex PCR; TCRdb's copy has only in-frame clones and leaves some out. The profile shows some 150,000 clones, approximately 94% of them singletons. The sequenced sample was blood. The receptors shown here come from a man aged 35 to 55 in good health.

The rearrangement joins TRBV2 to TRBJ1-1; TRBD1 matches 7 bases. The CDR3 runs to 13 residues. Trimming cost V 6 bases and J 5 bases; bases outside gene matches: 6. Germline V lookup: CDR1 SNHLY, CDR2 FYNNEI. In DNA, the CDR3 is TGTGCCAGCAGGAAGGAGGGACAGACTGAAGCTTTCTTT. Protein: CASRKEGQTEAFF.

The genes are TRBV24-1 and TRBJ2-1; 8 bases are a match to TRBD2. The germline gives CDR1 KGHDR, CDR2 SFDVKD. The CDR3 runs 18 residues. Trimming removed 3 bases from V and 2 bases from J; junction bases left unmatched: 11. Here the CDR3 reads CATSDNSGKLSTYNEQFF. CDR3 bases: TGTGCCACCAGTGATAATAGCGGGAAGTTGTCCACCTACAATGAGCAGTTCTTC.

V gene TRBV7-2 combines with J gene TRBJ1-2, with unresolved D. Per the germline V gene, CDR1 is SGHTA and CDR2 is FQGNSA. The CDR3 extends over 13 amino acids. Trimming removed 2 bases from V and 4 bases from J, with 8 bases in between. The CDR3 DNA follows: TGTGCCAGCAGCTTAACAGAAGCCTATGGCTACACCTTC. As protein: CASSLTEAYGYTF.

V usage is TRBV7-8 and J usage is TRBJ2-4, with 8 nucleotides matching TRBD1. This CDR3 is built from 20 residues. Trimming cost V 1 base and J 1 base; bases outside gene matches: 15. CDR1 and CDR2 from the germline V gene are SGHVS and FQNEAQ. The CDR3 here is CASSLVSPDRADGAKNIQYF. CDR3 sequence (DNA): TGTGCCAGCAGCTTAGTTTCCCCGGACAGGGCGGATGGGGCCAAAAACATTCAGTACTTC.

The table lists this clone with a count of one. The chain has TRBV5-6 and TRBJ2-7; 10 bases line up with TRBD2. CDR1 is SGHDT, CDR2 YYEEEE, per germline. CDR3 size: 14 residues. Trimming cost V 2 bases and J 2 bases; bases outside gene matches: 1. The chain's CDR3 is CASSFSGRPYEQYF. The CDR3 DNA is TGTGCCAGCAGCTTTAGCGGGAGGCCCTACGAGCAGTACTTC.

The gene calls are TRBV5-6 and TRBJ1-6, with D unclear. The V end was cut by 4 bases, the J end by 0 bases, with 20 bases between. This CDR3 has 19 residues. CDR1 SGHDT and CDR2 YYEEEE come from the germline V gene. Here the CDR3 reads CASSPISDTASSYNSPLHF. The CDR3 DNA reads as TGTGCCAGCAGCCCGATATCTGACACGGCGAGCTCCTATAATTCACCCCTCCACTTT.

The rearrangement joins TRBV3-1 (or the pseudogene TRBV3-2) to TRBJ2-2; 7 bases match TRBD2. Trimming cost V 4 bases and J 5 bases; bases outside gene matches: 13. Per germline, CDR1 LGHDT and CDR2 YNNKEL (reference sequence). CDR3 length: 17 residues. CDR3 coding DNA: TGTGCCAGCAGCCTCTGGCGGGAGCTATCGAGAACCGGGGAGCTGTTTTTT. As protein: CASSLWRELSRTGELFF.